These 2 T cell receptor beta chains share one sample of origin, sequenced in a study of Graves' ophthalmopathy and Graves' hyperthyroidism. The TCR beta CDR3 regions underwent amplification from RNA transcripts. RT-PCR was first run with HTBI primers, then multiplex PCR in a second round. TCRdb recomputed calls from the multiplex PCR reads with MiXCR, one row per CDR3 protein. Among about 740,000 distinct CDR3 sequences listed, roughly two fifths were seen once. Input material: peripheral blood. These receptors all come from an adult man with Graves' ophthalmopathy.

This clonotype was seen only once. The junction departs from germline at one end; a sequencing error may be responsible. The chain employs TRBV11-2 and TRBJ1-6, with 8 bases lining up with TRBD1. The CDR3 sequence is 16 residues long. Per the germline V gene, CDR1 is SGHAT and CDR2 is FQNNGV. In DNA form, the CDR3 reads TGTGCCAGCAGCATGGGGACAGGTACGAGGAATTTACCCCTCCACTTT. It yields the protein CASSMGTGTRNLPLHF.

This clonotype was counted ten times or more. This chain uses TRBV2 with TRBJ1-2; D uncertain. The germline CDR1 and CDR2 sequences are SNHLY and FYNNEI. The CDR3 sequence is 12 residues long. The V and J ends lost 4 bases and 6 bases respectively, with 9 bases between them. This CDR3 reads CASSGLPDGYTF. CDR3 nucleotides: TGTGCCAGCAGTGGACTACCGGATGGCTACACCTTC. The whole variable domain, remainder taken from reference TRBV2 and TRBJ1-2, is EPEVTQTPSHQVTQMGQEVILRCVPISNHLYFYWYRQILGQKVEFLVSFYNNEISEKSEIFDDQFSVERPDGSNFTLKIRSTKLEDSAMYFCASSGLPDGYTFGSGTRLTVV.